Listed below are T cell receptor beta chains from one sample, sequenced in a study of CXCR3-negative and CXCR3-positive naive CD8 T cells. TCRdb reanalyzed the 5' RACE reads and collapses them to one entry per CDR3 protein, without DNA. The repertoire table contains approximately 120,000 distinct CDR3 sequences. Input material: naive CXCR3+ CD8+ T cells from blood. Every receptor here comes from a human donor in good health. Some clones in this sample may be carry-over from other donors' samples. The CDR3 runs from the conserved cysteine through the conserved F or W.

cdr3_length	v_call	j_call	cdr3_aa
16	TRBV29-1	TRBJ2-1	CSVFVVISGEYNEQFF
15	TRBV11-1	TRBJ2-1	CASSPDRGQYNEQFF
16	TRBV20-1	TRBJ2-5	CSARGLFGEPQETQYF
12	TRBV7-9	TRBJ2-7	CASSSGFYEQYF
17	TRBV4-1	TRBJ2-7	CASSPPGAGGPTYEQYF
13	TRBV7-9	TRBJ2-3	CASGPPLTDTQYF
12	TRBV28	TRBJ1-2	CATLWGAYGYTF
13	TRBV10-2	TRBJ2-7	CASSEARIYEQYF
15	TRBV20-1	TRBJ1-2	CSAFTAGPSDMGYTF
17	TRBV9	TRBJ1-2	CASTHGDRAQANYGYTF
14	TRBV24-1	TRBJ2-2	CATSEDRNTGELFF
14	TRBV4-3	TRBJ2-3	CASSQGDSSNTQYF
19	TRBV28	TRBJ2-7	CASSLGDSILAGVGYEQYF
14	TRBV13	TRBJ2-3	CASASERNTDTQYF
13	TRBV19	TRBJ1-5	CASSTGAAQPQHF
14	TRBV9	TRBJ2-1	CASSAGGRLNEQFF
14	TRBV12-3/TRBV12-4	TRBJ2-7	CASSLAGEAYEQYF
13	TRBV20-1	TRBJ2-7	CSAPTSGIYEQYF
15	TRBV28	TRBJ1-5	CASSSLQGSNQPQHF
15	TRBV12-3/TRBV12-4	TRBJ2-1	CASSHPRDPIREQFF
13	TRBV28	TRBJ1-5	CASTQGEIQPQHF
12	TRBV7-9	TRBJ1-1	CASSYREIEAFF
13	TRBV3-1	TRBJ2-5	CASSPDYQETQYF
17	TRBV15	TRBJ2-2	CATSRQGTSGRTGELFF
15	TRBV6-2/TRBV6-3	TRBJ2-2	CASSSGTANTGELFF
14	TRBV28	TRBJ2-3	CASSPDRGTDTQYF
14	TRBV29-1	TRBJ1-2	CSVTGQGASYGYTF
13	TRBV6-5	TRBJ2-1	CASSYLGWGEQFF